The 12 T cell receptor beta chains below all came from one sample that was sequenced in a study of OX40 agonist ivuxolimab in advanced cancers. Some clones are missing from TCRdb's copy, which holds only in-frame ones; the method was immunoSEQ multiplex PCR. The data show 40,000 to 50,000 clones, approximately 80% seen once. The sequencing used CD4+ or CD8+ T cells sorted from blood, collected in a trial of the OX40 agonist ivuxolimab. Receptors were obtained from an adult with an advanced solid tumor such as melanoma, head and neck, liver or kidney cancer.

The chain uses TRBV2 and TRBJ1-4; no definite D call. This CDR3 region has 14 residues. The germline V and J ends were trimmed by 4 bases and 8 bases, with 14 bases remaining between them. Germline assignment: CDR1 SNHLY and CDR2 FYNNEI. DNA of the CDR3: TGTGCCAGCAGTGTAGGCCCCACCGGGGAAAAACTGTTTTTT. Translating gives CASSVGPTGEKLFF.

The genes are TRBV6-6 and TRBJ1-1, with a possible D match to TRBD1 (6 bases). The V gene lost 0 bases and the J gene lost 6 bases, with 14 bases spanning the gap. The CDR3 length is 15 residues. Germline V lookup: CDR1 MNHNY, CDR2 SVGAGI (reference sequence). CDR3 region: CASSYSRQGRAEAFF. CDR3 in DNA: TGTGCCAGCAGTTACTCGAGGCAGGGGAGGGCTGAAGCTTTCTTT.

The CDR3 coding sequence is TGTGCCAGCAGCTTAGATGAAGCGGGGGGAAACAATGAGCAGTTCTTC. Its protein is CASSLDEAGGNNEQFF. The chain couples TRBV11-3 to TRBJ2-1, with 9 nucleotides matching TRBD2. After removal of 0 bases from V and 5 bases from J, the junction contained 5 bases not matched to a gene. Germline CDR1 is SGHNT and CDR2 is YENEEA. The CDR3 loop spans 16 amino acids.

The chain is built from TRBV6-9 and TRBJ2-3; tentatively, D is TRBD2 (6 bases). Deletions cut 6 bases from V and 4 bases from J, with 14 bases between. This CDR3 region has 14 residues. CDR1 and CDR2 from the germline V gene are MNHGY and SVAAGI. CDR3 protein: CASRGLKWPDTQYF. The CDR3 coding sequence is TGTGCCAGCAGGGGACTTAAATGGCCAGATACGCAGTATTTT.

The chain links TRBV18 to TRBJ2-2; no firm D call. V was trimmed by 0 bases and J by 2 bases, leaving 16 bases between them. CDR3 length: 18 residues. Germline lookup yields CDR1 KGHSH and CDR2 LQKENI. This CDR3 is CASSPPGTSPINTGELFF. In nucleotides, the CDR3 is TGTGCCAGCTCACCACCGGGTACCAGCCCGATAAACACCGGGGAGCTGTTTTTT.

This chain uses TRBV7-8 with TRBJ2-1, with D perhaps given as TRBD1 or TRBD2 (5 bases each). In germline, CDR1 is SGHVS, CDR2 FQNEAQ. V was cut by 8 bases and J by 6 bases, with 20 bases left in between. The CDR3 consists of 15 residues. DNA of the CDR3: TGTGCCAGCGCCCCTCCGAGTAAGGGGAGCAATGAGCAGTTCTTC. Translating it yields CASAPPSKGSNEQFF.

V usage is TRBV5-4 and J usage is TRBJ1-1; D gene uncertain. The V gene lost 4 bases and the J gene lost 3 bases, with 19 bases spanning the gap. Germline V gene lookup returns CDR1 SGHNT and CDR2 YYREEE (reference sequence). This CDR3 has 16 residues. For the CDR3, the DNA is TGTGCCAGCAGCCCCCTTAGGCAGATGTTTGACACTGAAGCTTTCTTT. Its protein is CASSPLRQMFDTEAFF. The variable domain in full, completed from reference TRBV5-4 and TRBJ1-1, reads ETGVTQSPTHLIKTRGQQVTLRCSSQSGHNTVSWYQQALGQGPQFIFQYYREEENGRGNFPPRFSGLQFPNYSSELNVNALELDDSALYLCASSPLRQMFDTEAFFGQGTRLTVV.

This clone was recorded only once. This chain joins TRBV30 and TRBJ1-6; no clear D gene. Germline-derived CDR1 and CDR2 are GTSNPN and SVGIG (reference sequence). The CDR3 length is 11 residues. Trimming took 4 bases from V and 14 from J, leaving 12 bases between them. The CDR3 sequence is CAWKAGLTLHF. The DNA of the CDR3 is TGTGCCTGGAAGGCGGGCCTCACCCTCCACTTT.

This clone has only a few counts. This chain connects TRBV6-5 to TRBJ2-7, with 7 bases aligning to TRBD1. J lost 0 bases, V lost 6 bases, and 8 bases had no gene match. This CDR3 contains 15 residues. The germline V gene encodes CDR1 MNHEY and CDR2 SVGAGI. The CDR3 spells CASSSGQSFSYEQYF. The CDR3 DNA reads as TGTGCCAGCAGCTCGGGACAGAGCTTCTCCTACGAGCAGTACTTC.

The count of this clone is one. The J gene is TRBJ2-1, the V gene TRBV11-2; D call uncertain. CDR3 size: 14 residues. Per germline, CDR1 SGHAT and CDR2 FQNNGV. The ends were cut back, 4 bases at V and 4 bases at J, with 11 bases in the middle. CDR3 sequence reads: CASSSSLRYNEQFF. In DNA, the CDR3 is TGTGCCAGCAGCTCCTCCCTGCGGTACAATGAGCAGTTCTTC.

V gene TRBV9 combines with J gene TRBJ2-7; 7 nucleotides align to TRBD1. Per the germline V gene, CDR1 is SGDLS and CDR2 is YYNGEE. The V and J ends lost 4 bases and 5 bases, in that order; junction bases with no gene match: 6. This CDR3 comprises 13 residues. CDR3 region: CASSSRQGHEQYF. The CDR3 DNA is TGTGCCAGCAGCTCCCGACAGGGCCACGAGCAGTACTTC.

This clone has just one count. The V gene is TRBV18, the J gene TRBJ1-3; possibly TRBD1 for D (6 bases). Per the germline V gene, CDR1 is KGHSH and CDR2 is LQKENI. V lost 1 base and J 3 bases, leaving 10 bases between the germline ends. The CDR3 extends over 15 amino acids. CDR3 nucleotide sequence: TGTGCCAGCTCACCACAGGGACATAATGGAAACACCATATATTTT. It specifies CASSPQGHNGNTIYF.